The clone carrying this TCR beta chain was counted once. Its antigen remains unknown. Deletions cut 5 bases from V and 7 bases from J, with 17 bases between. The CDR3 runs 14 residues. Germline lookup yields CDR1 SEHNR and CDR2 FQNEAQ (reference sequence). A second roughly 6 to 12 cycle PCR used barcoded and J-beta primers. Tagging of each cDNA molecule was performed by a template-switch adaptor with 12 random nucleotides. CDR3-containing paired-end reads numbering at least 2.5 million came from each sample. TCRdb used MiXCR to reprocess the 5' RACE reads, holding one entry per CDR3 protein. This sample has around 990,000 distinct CDR3 sequences; 35% to 40% occur once, and the top ten carry around 13%. The entry originates in a study of blood T cells in healthy people across ages. Study-wide results and limits: Versus aged donors, long-lived donors had higher diversity and more naive CD4+ cells.

The sequenced material came from blood. The J gene is TRBJ1-1, the V gene TRBV7-9; D gene unclear. The TCR sequence derives from a man aged 18-30 years in good health. CDR3 sequence (DNA): TGTGCCAGCAGCCCGGACGAGCTAGGGAGTGAAGCTTTCTTT. This translates into CASSPDELGSEAFF.